The 32 T cell receptor beta chains presented below share a single source sample, sequenced in a study of cytomegalovirus exposure and HLA in healthy donors. Data came from immunoSEQ multiplex PCR; TCRdb stores just in-frame clones and leaves some out. The data show 90,000 to 130,000 clones, 95% seen once. Sequencing was carried out using PBMCs. Receptor source: a woman aged 18-30 years in good health and CMV-seronegative.

The rearrangement uses TRBV5-1 and TRBJ1-1, with D maybe TRBD1 (6 bases). Germline V gene lookup returns CDR1 SGHRS and CDR2 YFSETQ. V lost 0 bases to trimming and J lost 2 bases, with 11 bases between them. This CDR3 region has 15 residues. CDR3 in amino acids: CASSLDQGRNTEAFF. CDR3 bases: TGCGCCAGCAGCTTGGACCAGGGGCGAAACACTGAAGCTTTCTTT.

The chain uses TRBV12-5 and TRBJ2-1, with 7 nucleotides matching TRBD1. Germline assignment: CDR1 LGHNT and CDR2 FRNRAP. J was trimmed by 7 bases and V by 3 bases; bases with no gene match: 18. The CDR3 extends over 18 amino acids. The CDR3 is CASGLYPKGDSHINEQFF. Written as DNA, the CDR3 is TGTGCTAGTGGTTTATATCCTAAAGGGGACAGCCACATTAATGAGCAGTTCTTC.

The rearrangement joins TRBV2 to TRBJ1-5, with D possibly matching TRBD1 (6 bases). This CDR3 is built from 15 residues. Germline lookup yields CDR1 SNHLY and CDR2 FYNNEI. V was shortened by 6 bases and J by 2 bases, with 14 bases between the two germline ends. The CDR3 bases are TGTGCCAGCAGGCGGGGGGCGCAGGGCAATCAGCCCCAGCATTTT. Protein product: CASRRGAQGNQPQHF. Drawing the rest from reference TRBV2 and TRBJ1-5, the complete variable domain is EPEVTQTPSHQVTQMGQEVILRCVPISNHLYFYWYRQILGQKVEFLVSFYNNEISEKSEIFDDQFSVERPDGSNFTLKIRSTKLEDSAMYFCASRRGAQGNQPQHFGDGTRLSIL.

V usage is TRBV27 and J usage is TRBJ1-6; D possibly corresponds to TRBD1 (6 bases). The V gene lost 6 bases and the J gene lost 6 bases, with 15 bases spanning the gap. Per the germline V gene, CDR1 is MNHEY and CDR2 is SMNVEV (reference sequence). This CDR3 comprises 15 residues. The CDR3 is CASSRLDRFNSPLHF. CDR3 nucleotides: TGTGCCAGCAGCAGACTCGACAGGTTTAATTCACCCCTCCACTTT.

This clone was found a few times. The chain couples TRBV7-8 to TRBJ1-5; TRBD1 is a possible D gene (5 bases). The V end was cut by 6 bases, the J end by 4 bases, with 13 bases between. The length of the CDR3 is 14 residues. Germline V gene sequence: CDR1 SGHVS, CDR2 FQNEAQ. CDR3 amino acids: CASRSGLANQPQHF. CDR3 in DNA: TGTGCCAGCAGATCGGGACTTGCTAATCAGCCCCAGCATTTT.

This clone appeared once. The CDR3: CASSFRIGTGGFTGELFF. The CDR3 coding sequence is TGCGCCAGCAGCTTCCGAATTGGGACAGGGGGCTTTACCGGGGAGCTGTTTTTT. The chain is built from TRBV5-1 and TRBJ2-2, with 12 bases fitting TRBD1. J lost 5 bases, V lost 2 bases, and 10 bases had no gene match. The germline V gene encodes CDR1 SGHRS and CDR2 YFSETQ. The CDR3 sequence is 18 residues long. Filled out from reference TRBV5-1 and TRBJ2-2, the complete variable domain reads KAGVTQTPRYLIKTRGQQVTLSCSPISGHRSVSWYQQTPGQGLQFLFEYFSETQRNKGNFPGRFSGRQFSNSRSEMNVSTLELGDSALYLCASSFRIGTGGFTGELFFGEGSRLTVL.

The chain recombines TRBV7-2 with TRBJ2-7; the D gene is possibly TRBD2 (7 bases). The V end lost 4 bases, the J end lost 7 bases, and 17 bases lay between the germline ends. The length of the CDR3 is 14 residues. Germline V CDR1 and CDR2: SGHTA, FQGNSA. CDR3 protein: CASSSEGGPREQYF. CDR3 nucleotides: TGTGCCAGCAGCTCAGAGGGGGGGCCTCGGGAGCAGTACTTC. The variable domain in full, with the rest retrieved from reference TRBV7-2 and TRBJ2-7, is GAGVSQSPSNKVTEKGKDVELRCDPISGHTALYWYRQSLGQGLEFLIYFQGNSAPDKSGLPSDRFSAERTGGSVSTLTIQRTQQEDSAVYLCASSSEGGPREQYFGPGTRLTVT.

The chain has TRBV11-2 and TRBJ1-2; the D is unclear. The CDR3 contains 14 residues. The germline V gene has CDR1 SGHAT and CDR2 FQNNGV. Trimming left V 5 bases short and J 5 bases short, with 15 bases between. CDR3 sequence: CASSPHGETYGYTF. In nucleotides, the CDR3 is TGTGCCAGCAGCCCCCACGGAGAAACTTATGGCTACACCTTC.

The V gene is TRBV7-6, the J gene TRBJ2-2; unclear D gene. Germline CDR1 SGHVS, CDR2 FNYEAQ. The CDR3 runs 13 residues. V was trimmed by 0 bases and J by 5 bases, leaving 4 bases between them. CDR3 residues: CASSLAGTGELFF. In DNA form, the CDR3 reads TGTGCCAGCAGCTTAGCCGGGACCGGGGAGCTGTTTTTT.

J is TRBJ2-1 and V is TRBV5-4; the D gene is possibly TRBD1 (5 bases). V was trimmed by 5 bases and J by 7 bases, leaving 13 bases between them. The CDR3 has 13 amino acids. The germline V gene has CDR1 SGHNT and CDR2 YYREEE (reference sequence). In nucleotides, the CDR3 is TGTGCCAGCAGGCGGCAGGGCGGTAATGAGCAGTTCTTC. This encodes CASRRQGGNEQFF.

The chain combines TRBV7-2 with TRBJ2-3; the match to TRBD2 covers 9 bases. V lost 4 bases and J lost 3; bases outside the gene matches: 8. The germline V gene has CDR1 SGHTA and CDR2 FQGNSA. This CDR3 is 16 amino acids long. The CDR3 region has the DNA TGTGCCAGCAGCTACCAGAGCGGGGGGATAACAGATACGCAGTATTTT. Translating gives CASSYQSGGITDTQYF.

The chain's CDR3 is CASSQVRQGKTDTQYF. The CDR3 DNA reads TGCGCCAGCAGCCAAGTCAGACAGGGAAAAACAGATACGCAGTATTTT. The chain uses TRBV4-1 and TRBJ2-3; 7 nucleotides align to TRBD1. With V trimmed by 1 base and J by 3 bases, 7 bases remained unmatched. This CDR3 has 16 residues. Germline loops: CDR1 MGHRA, CDR2 YSYEKL.

The chain employs TRBV9 and TRBJ1-5; D perhaps matches TRBD1 (6 bases). This CDR3 comprises 14 residues. V was pared by 0 bases and J by 4 bases, with 8 bases between. The V gene's germline CDR1 is SGDLS and CDR2 YYNGEE. CDR3 coding DNA: TGTGCCAGCAGCGTAGGCAGGGGAAATCAGCCCCAGCATTTT. Translated, it gives CASSVGRGNQPQHF.

The rearrangement links TRBV19 to TRBJ2-1; D remains unclear. V was cut by 1 base and J by 8 bases, with 9 bases left in between. There are 13 residues in the CDR3. Germline CDR1 is LNHDA and CDR2 is SQIVND (reference sequence). Written as DNA, the CDR3 is TGTGCCAGTAGTATAGCCCCGGCGGATGAGCAGTTCTTC. Protein sequence: CASSIAPADEQFF.

V is TRBV11-2 and J is TRBJ2-5; D is uncertain. This CDR3 has 14 residues. Germline CDR1 SGHAT, CDR2 FQNNGV. V was cut by 2 bases and J by 5 bases, with 12 bases left in between. For the CDR3, the DNA is TGTGCCAGCAGCTTAACCCCAGGTGGGGAGACCCAGTACTTC. This translates into CASSLTPGGETQYF.

This rearrangement joins TRBV6-5 to TRBJ1-3; TRBD1 is a possible D gene (6 bases). The CDR3 sequence is 15 residues long. Trimming removed 2 bases at V and 0 bases at J, with 8 bases between. Germline V CDR1 and CDR2: MNHEY, SVGAGI. The CDR3 nucleotides are TGTGCCAGCAGTTACGACAGGAACTCTGGAAACACCATATATTTT. Translation gives CASSYDRNSGNTIYF.

This chain links TRBV6-5 with TRBJ2-7, with 9 bases fitting TRBD1. V was pared by 6 bases and J by 6 bases, with 9 bases of the junction left unmatched. CDR3 size: 14 residues. CDR1 MNHEY and CDR2 SVGAGI come from the germline V gene. The CDR3: CASRNRDREFEQYF. The CDR3 DNA sequence: TGTGCCAGCAGAAACCGGGACAGGGAATTCGAGCAGTACTTC.

The chain combines TRBV6-1 with TRBJ2-3; tentatively, D is TRBD1 (6 bases). Germline assignment: CDR1 MNHNS and CDR2 SASEGT. Between the trimmed V and J ends, which lost 3 bases and 6 bases, there was a span of 16 bases. The length of the CDR3 is 15 residues. CDR3 region: CASSEGAKGSDTQYF. The CDR3 DNA reads as TGTGCCAGCAGTGAGGGGGCGAAAGGGTCTGATACGCAGTATTTT.

J is TRBJ1-2 and V is TRBV2; 8 bases agree with TRBD1. CDR1 and CDR2 from the germline V gene are SNHLY and FYNNEI. This CDR3 is built from 17 residues. With 2 bases clipped from V and 2 bases from J, the junction kept 10 bases outside the gene matches. The CDR3 region is CASSETPRGRRNYGYTF. DNA of the CDR3: TGTGCCAGCAGTGAAACTCCCAGGGGGCGCCGGAACTATGGCTACACCTTC.

This sequence joins TRBV7-9 and TRBJ1-2, with TRBD1 identical over 10 bases. Per germline, CDR1 SEHNR and CDR2 FQNEAQ (reference sequence). Trimming at V came to 2 bases and at J to 6 bases, leaving 6 bases not matched to a gene. The CDR3 spans 15 residues. CDR3 coding DNA: TGTGCCAGCAGCTTACCGTATGGGACAGGGGATGGCTACACCTTC. Protein product: CASSLPYGTGDGYTF.

The CDR3, as DNA: TGTGCCAGCAGCTTGGGGTGGGGCGTTGGGACCGGGGAGCTGTTTTTT. The encoded protein is CASSLGWGVGTGELFF. This chain uses TRBV5-6 with TRBJ2-2; D perhaps matches TRBD1 (5 bases). The germline V gene encodes CDR1 SGHDT and CDR2 YYEEEE. This CDR3 has 16 amino acids. Trimming took off 0 bases at V and 5 bases at J, with 14 bases between the two ends.

The chain joins TRBV2 to TRBJ1-5, with a possible D match to TRBD1 (5 bases). The V end lost 3 bases, the J end lost 8 bases, and 11 bases lay between the germline ends. The CDR3 runs to 13 residues. CDR1 and CDR2 (germline): SNHLY, FYNNEI. The CDR3 bases are TGTGCCAGCAGTGATTTCCAGGGCGAGCCCCAGCATTTT. Amino acid sequence: CASSDFQGEPQHF.

V usage is TRBV7-8 and J usage is TRBJ2-5; 7 nucleotides line up with TRBD1. Losses at the gene ends were 1 base for V and 5 bases for J; bases not matched to a gene: 10. This CDR3 comprises 16 residues. The germline gives CDR1 SGHVS, CDR2 FQNEAQ. The CDR3 nucleotides are TGTGCCAGCAGCTTAGAAATAAGGACAGGTCCGGAGACCCAGTACTTC. Amino acids: CASSLEIRTGPETQYF. The variable domain in full, with the rest retrieved from reference TRBV7-8 and TRBJ2-5, is GAGVSQSPRYKVAKRGQDVALRCDPISGHVSLFWYQQALGQGPEFLTYFQNEAQLDKSGLPSDRFFAERPEGSVSTLKIQRTQQEDSAVYLCASSLEIRTGPETQYFGPGTRLLVL.

The rearrangement uses TRBV7-2 and TRBJ2-1; 8 bases are a match to TRBD2. The CDR3 is made up of 14 amino acids. J gave up 9 bases and V 5 bases, and 9 bases lay outside the gene matches. Germline values: CDR1 SGHTA, CDR2 FQGNSA. The CDR3 DNA reads as TGTGCCAGCAGCACCACCGGGACTAGTTTTGAGCAGTTCTTC. This encodes CASSTTGTSFEQFF.

The chain combines TRBV7-2 with TRBJ1-2, with 7 bases that match TRBD1. From germline, CDR1 is SGHTA and CDR2 FQGNSA. The CDR3 length is 13 residues. Losses at the gene ends were 0 bases for V and 6 bases for J; bases not matched to a gene: 1. The DNA of the CDR3 is TGTGCCAGCAGCTTAGCAGGGGGCGATGGCTACACCTTC. Amino acid sequence: CASSLAGGDGYTF.

The V call is TRBV7-2, the J call TRBJ2-3, with 8 bases identical to TRBD2. V lost 3 bases to trimming and J lost 1 base; unmatched junction nucleotides: 3. The CDR3 totals 15 residues. CDR1 is SGHTA and CDR2 is FQGNSA in the germline V gene. The chain's CDR3 is CASSFSGDGTDTQYF. The CDR3 DNA reads as TGTGCCAGCAGCTTTAGCGGGGATGGCACAGATACGCAGTATTTT.

This chain links TRBV18 with TRBJ2-7, with 7 bases matching TRBD2. With 3 bases clipped from V and 3 bases from J, the junction kept 11 bases outside the gene matches. The CDR3 loop spans 16 amino acids. The germline CDR1 and CDR2 sequences are KGHSH and LQKENI. The CDR3 reads CASSPLPPGGSYEQYF. The CDR3 nucleotides read TGTGCCAGCTCACCCCTCCCTCCCGGGGGGAGCTACGAGCAGTACTTC.

This chain links TRBV15 with TRBJ1-4; 10 positions agree with TRBD1. Germline V gene sequence: CDR1 LNHNV, CDR2 YYDKDF (reference sequence). With 3 bases clipped from V and 1 base from J, the junction kept 8 bases outside the gene matches. This CDR3 has 18 amino acids. As DNA, the CDR3 is TGTGCCACCAGCAGGACAGGGGGCAGGGGTAGAACTAATGAAAAACTGTTTTTT. Protein sequence: CATSRTGGRGRTNEKLFF.

On this clone: Additional DNA sequences in this sample encode the identical CDR3. V and J are TRBV2 and TRBJ2-7; possibly TRBD1 for D (5 bases). The ends were cut back, 6 bases at V and 0 bases at J, with 6 bases in the middle. Germline V gene data show CDR1 as SNHLY and CDR2 as FYNNEI. CDR3 length equals 12 residues. The DNA for the CDR3 is TGTGCCAGCAGGGACAACTCCTACGAGCAGTACTTC. Translated, it gives CASRDNSYEQYF.

The chain has TRBV9 and TRBJ2-7; D possibly corresponds to TRBD2 (6 bases). CDR1 and CDR2 (germline): SGDLS, YYNGEE. V gave up 2 bases and J gave up 4 bases, with 16 bases separating them. This CDR3 contains 15 residues. This chain's CDR3 is CASSVGTGDRYEQYF. The CDR3 DNA is TGTGCCAGCAGCGTCGGGACGGGGGATAGATACGAGCAGTACTTC.

The V and J genes are TRBV28 and TRBJ2-7, with 10 bases matching TRBD1. The CDR3 has 15 residues. The V gene end was trimmed by 4 bases and the J gene end by 4 bases; junction bases not matched to a gene: 7. Germline V gene data show CDR1 as MDHEN and CDR2 as SYDVKM. DNA of the CDR3: TGTGCCAGCAGTTCCCGGACAGGGGGTTTGTACGAGCAGTACTTC. This sequence encodes CASSSRTGGLYEQYF.

The chain combines TRBV28 with TRBJ1-4, with 7 bases lining up with TRBD1. The junction had 8 bases not matched to a gene; V was cut back by 3 bases and J by 7 bases. CDR1 MDHEN and CDR2 SYDVKM come from the germline V gene. The CDR3 totals 15 residues. Here the CDR3 reads CASSFRGQGSEKLFF. The CDR3 nucleotides read TGTGCCAGCAGTTTTAGGGGGCAGGGGAGTGAAAAACTGTTTTTT.